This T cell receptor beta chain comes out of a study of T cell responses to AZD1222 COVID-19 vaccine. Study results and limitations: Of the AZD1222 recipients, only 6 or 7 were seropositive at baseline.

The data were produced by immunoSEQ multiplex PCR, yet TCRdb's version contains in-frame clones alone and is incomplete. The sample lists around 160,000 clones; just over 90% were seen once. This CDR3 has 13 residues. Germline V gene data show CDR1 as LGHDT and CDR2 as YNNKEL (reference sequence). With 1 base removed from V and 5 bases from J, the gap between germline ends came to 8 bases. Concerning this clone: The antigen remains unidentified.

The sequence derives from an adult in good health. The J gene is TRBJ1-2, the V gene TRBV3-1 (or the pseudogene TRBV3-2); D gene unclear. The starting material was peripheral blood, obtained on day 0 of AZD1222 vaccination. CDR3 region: CASSQASAYGYTF. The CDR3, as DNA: TGTGCCAGCAGCCAAGCTTCAGCTTATGGCTACACCTTC.